This T cell receptor beta chain stems from a study of technical replicates of blood from a few donors. Libraries were prepared by immunoSEQ multiplex PCR; TCRdb keeps only in-frame clonotypes and omits some of them. The table lists more than 95,000 clones, about 95% of them singletons. V gave up 2 bases and J gave up 3 bases, with 14 bases separating them. The CDR3 has 15 amino acids. Germline assignment: CDR1 MNHNS and CDR2 SASEGT. The genes are TRBV6-1 and TRBJ2-7; D is possibly TRBD2 (5 bases). This clonotype originated in a human donor in good health. The sequencing input was T cells isolated from PBMCs. The CDR3 spells CASSERFGRNYEQYF. The CDR3, as DNA: TGTGCCAGCAGTGAACGATTTGGGAGAAACTACGAGCAGTACTTC.